The clone carrying this T cell receptor beta chain was recorded once. Its antigen is unidentified. Treatment reported: oral pan-JAK inhibitor, 5-10 mg twice daily. These data originate in a study of CD8+ T cells in alopecia areata. Notes on the study in general: Among the 100 top clones, expanded CD8+ clones, like scalp clonality, were significantly decreased by tofacitinib.

Extraction and reverse transcription of RNA yielded cDNA as the sequencing template. The repertoire was sequenced with immunoSEQ multiplex PCR; TCRdb's copy has only in-frame clones and lacks some. The sample contains 140,000 to 150,000 clones, roughly 50% of which appear only once. With V trimmed by 5 bases and J by 3 bases, 7 bases remained unmatched. Germline CDR1 SGHTA, CDR2 FQGTGA. There are 14 residues in the CDR3. The starting material was CD8+ T cells sorted from blood, obtained at week 4, from a patient treated with tofacitinib. This chain links TRBV7-3 with TRBJ2-7; 7 bases are shared with TRBD2. The sequence came from a human donor with alopecia areata. This CDR3 is CASSPTERGYEQYF. The CDR3 DNA is TGTGCCAGCAGCCCCACGGAGCGGGGCTACGAGCAGTACTTC.